The 25 T cell receptor beta chains listed next were all sequenced from one sample in a study of shared clonotypes between healthy human individuals. TCRdb keeps only in-frame clones here, not all; method: immunoSEQ multiplex PCR. The sample lists some 2,400,000 clones, approximately 94% occurring once. Sequenced: naive CD4+ T cells sorted from blood. Subset: CD45RA+ positively selected. These TCRs come from a man younger than 35 in good health.

J is TRBJ2-1 and V is TRBV4-3; D gene ambiguous. Germline V gene data show CDR1 as LGHNA and CDR2 as YSLEER. The CDR3 covers 13 residues. Trimming took 2 bases from V and 10 from J, leaving 12 bases between them. The CDR3 here is CASSQRYGREQFF. The CDR3 nucleotides are TGCGCCAGCAGCCAAAGATACGGAAGAGAGCAGTTCTTC.

V gene TRBV28 combines with J gene TRBJ1-2, with D possibly TRBD1 on 5 matching bases. V was trimmed by 5 bases and J by 2 bases, leaving 21 bases between them. The CDR3 consists of 17 residues. CDR1 and CDR2 from the germline V gene are MDHEN and SYDVKM. CDR3 in amino acids: CASSPTIFLGDNYGYTF. In nucleotides, the CDR3 is TGTGCCAGCAGTCCGACCATTTTTTTAGGGGACAACTATGGCTACACCTTC.

CDR3 coding DNA: TGTGCCAGTAGTCCTGATCTAGCGGGGGGGCTTAAGAAGACAGATACGCAGTATTTT. Translated: CASSPDLAGGLKKTDTQYF. The chain employs TRBV19 and TRBJ2-3, with 12 bases identical to TRBD2. The V segment lost 5 bases and the J segment 3 bases; nucleotides outside the gene matches: 15. The length of the CDR3 is 19 residues. CDR1 LNHDA and CDR2 SQIVND come from the germline V gene (reference sequence). The full variable domain, rest sourced from reference TRBV19 and TRBJ2-3, is DGGITQSPKYLFRKEGQNVTLSCEQNLNHDAMYWYRQDPGQGLRLIYYSQIVNDFQKGDIAEGYSVSREKKESFPLTVTSAQKNPTAFYLCASSPDLAGGLKKTDTQYFGPGTRLTVL.

The genes are TRBV6-5 and TRBJ1-2; a possible D gene is TRBD1 (6 bases). Trimming stripped 0 bases from V and 8 bases from J, with 13 bases between. The CDR3 length is 14 residues. Per germline, CDR1 MNHEY and CDR2 SVGAGI. CDR3 nucleotides: TGTGCCAGCAGTTACTCGGGGGGGCTCTACGGCTACACCTTC. Its translation: CASSYSGGLYGYTF.

The chain has TRBV6-5 and TRBJ2-7; possible D gene TRBD2, 6 bases. Deletions cut 6 bases from V and 3 bases from J, with 18 bases between. Germline CDR1 and CDR2: MNHEY and SVGAGI. This CDR3 has 15 residues. CDR3 bases: TGTGCCAGCAGAGATAGCGGCGGAGTGATCTACGAGCAGTACTTC. It specifies CASRDSGGVIYEQYF.

This clone was detected only once. V is TRBV7-9 and J is TRBJ2-2, with 10 bases identical to TRBD1. The germline CDR1 and CDR2 sequences are SEHNR and FQNEAQ (reference sequence). Unmatched junction bases numbered 2, after V lost 1 base and J lost 0 bases. This CDR3 has 17 residues. Here the CDR3 DNA reads TGTGCCAGCAGCTTAGGGGGACAGGGGTCGAACACCGGGGAGCTGTTTTTT. It codes for CASSLGGQGSNTGELFF.

The CDR3 nucleotides are TGTGCCAGCAGCTCGTCGGCTAGCGGGAGATCCAATGAGCAGTTCTTC. The encoded protein is CASSSSASGRSNEQFF. This chain uses TRBV5-4 with TRBJ2-1; 10 bases align to TRBD2. The CDR3 is 16 residues long. V lost 3 bases and J lost 6; bases outside the gene matches: 9. In germline, CDR1 is SGHNT, CDR2 YYREEE (reference sequence).

The chain links TRBV18 to TRBJ1-4; a weak D match, TRBD1 (6 bases). V was pared by 2 bases and J by 6 bases, with 10 bases between. The germline V gene has CDR1 KGHSH and CDR2 LQKENI. The CDR3 covers 14 residues. The CDR3 spells CASSPRGSDEKLFF. CDR3 DNA: TGTGCCAGCTCACCAAGGGGGTCTGATGAAAAACTGTTTTTT. The full variable domain, its missing parts supplied by reference TRBV18 and TRBJ1-4, is NAGVMQNPRHLVRRRGQEARLRCSPMKGHSHVYWYRQLPEEGLKFMVYLQKENIIDESGMPKERFSAEFPKEGPSILRIQQVVRGDSAAYFCASSPRGSDEKLFFGSGTQLSVL.

CDR3 DNA sequence: TGTGCCAGCACCAACGGACAGCTAGACTACGAGCAGTACTTC. It translates to CASTNGQLDYEQYF. This chain joins TRBV28 and TRBJ2-7; D may be TRBD1 (6 bases). With 7 bases removed from V and 3 bases from J, the gap between germline ends came to 16 bases. Germline V gene data show CDR1 as MDHEN and CDR2 as SYDVKM. CDR3 length: 14 residues.

About this clone itself: In the same sample, other DNA sequences code for this CDR3. The rearrangement uses TRBV9 and TRBJ2-2; D remains unclear. The CDR3 has 13 amino acids. Trimming cost V 2 bases and J 6 bases, with 8 bases left between them. Germline assignment: CDR1 SGDLS and CDR2 YYNGEE. DNA of the CDR3: TGTGCCAGCAGCGTGGTGAATGCCGGGGAGCTGTTTTTT. It is translated as CASSVVNAGELFF.

Points on this clone: The conserved final phenylalanine or tryptophan is absent from the CDR3, which likely points to a read error. The DNA is omitted, as the CDR3 cannot be located on it reliably, and the CDR3 follows TCRdb's listing. The rearrangement joins TRBV6-1 to TRBJ1-1. The CDR3 length equals 13 residues, ends included. CDR1 and CDR2 from the germline V gene are MNHNS and SASEGT. The CDR3 spells CASSEVRGGLTRT.

The chain carries TRBV6-6 and TRBJ1-2; TRBD1 agrees at 7 bases. CDR1 and CDR2 (germline): MNHNY, SVGAGI (reference sequence). J gave up 1 base and V 4 bases, and 3 bases lay outside the gene matches. The CDR3 has 14 residues. The CDR3 spells CASSLQGNNYGYTF. CDR3 coding DNA: TGTGCCAGCAGTTTACAGGGGAATAACTATGGCTACACCTTC.

This CDR3 is CASSGTGGLNQPQHF. DNA for the CDR3: TGTGCCAGCAGCGGGACAGGGGGCCTCAATCAGCCCCAGCATTTT. V usage is TRBV9 and J usage is TRBJ1-5, with 11 bases matching TRBD1. Unmatched junction bases numbered 2, after V lost 3 bases and J lost 3 bases. The germline V gene has CDR1 SGDLS and CDR2 YYNGEE. This CDR3 is 15 amino acids long.

J is TRBJ2-3 and V is TRBV11-2; D might be TRBD2 (6 bases). The V end was cut by 5 bases, the J end by 1 base, with 13 bases between. The CDR3 totals 15 residues. The germline V gene encodes CDR1 SGHAT and CDR2 FQNNGV. CDR3 sequence: CASSLGGAGTDTQYF. In nucleotides, the CDR3 is TGTGCCAGCAGCCTGGGGGGAGCTGGCACAGATACGCAGTATTTT.

This CDR3 is CASSELLTGGNEQFF. The CDR3 coding sequence is TGCGCCAGCAGTGAGTTGTTGACGGGGGGAAATGAGCAGTTCTTC. V is TRBV10-2 and J is TRBJ2-1; 7 nucleotides match TRBD2. Trimming at V came to 1 base and at J to 7 bases, leaving 7 bases not matched to a gene. The CDR3 runs 15 residues. Per germline, CDR1 WSHSY and CDR2 SAAADI.

The chain links TRBV10-1 to TRBJ2-5, with TRBD2 identical over 8 bases. V was pared by 3 bases and J by 5 bases, with 8 bases of the junction left unmatched. Germline V gene lookup returns CDR1 WNHNN and CDR2 SYGVQD (reference sequence). The CDR3 extends over 15 amino acids. CDR3 bases: TGCGCCAGCAGTGAACGGCGGGGGGATGGTGAGACCCAGTACTTC. It encodes CASSERRGDGETQYF.

The chain combines TRBV2 with TRBJ1-2; weak D call: TRBD1 (6 bases). CDR3 length: 11 residues. V lost 10 bases and J lost 5, with 11 bases in between. Germline V gives CDR1 SNHLY, CDR2 FYNNEI. CDR3 DNA sequence: TGTGCCAACCACAGGGAATATGGCTACACCTTC. Its translation is CANHREYGYTF. Together with reference TRBV2 and TRBJ1-2, the CDR3 gives the full variable domain: EPEVTQTPSHQVTQMGQEVILRCVPISNHLYFYWYRQILGQKVEFLVSFYNNEISEKSEIFDDQFSVERPDGSNFTLKIRSTKLEDSAMYFCANHREYGYTFGSGTRLTVV.

In this sample, this clone turned up once. V usage is TRBV5-1 and J usage is TRBJ2-7; 13 nucleotides line up with TRBD2. CDR1 is SGHRS, CDR2 YFSETQ, per germline. V trimming: 4 bases; J trimming: 3 bases; junction bases outside the gene matches: 4. The CDR3 consists of 15 residues. The CDR3 loop reads CASSPLAGGVYEQYF. CDR3 in DNA: TGCGCCAGCAGCCCACTAGCGGGGGGGGTCTACGAGCAGTACTTC.

This chain joins TRBV25-1 and TRBJ2-3; D is tentatively TRBD1 or TRBD2 (5 bases each). Trimming shortened V by 1 base and J by 5 bases, and 19 bases separated the two germline ends. This CDR3 comprises 17 residues. The V gene's germline CDR1 is MGHDK and CDR2 SYGVNS. For the CDR3, the DNA is TGTGCCAGCAGTGAATCCAGACCGGGGACCTTGGGAGATACGCAGTATTTT. It yields the protein CASSESRPGTLGDTQYF.

This clone was counted between two and nine times. V is TRBV7-2 and J is TRBJ2-7, with 8 bases identical to TRBD2. Per germline, CDR1 SGHTA and CDR2 FQGNSA. Trimming at V came to 4 bases and at J to 0 bases, leaving 5 bases not matched to a gene. The CDR3 runs 15 residues. The CDR3 sequence is CASSSGGRASYEQYF. The DNA of the CDR3 is TGTGCCAGCAGCTCGGGAGGGAGGGCCTCCTACGAGCAGTACTTC.

The V and J genes are TRBV27 and TRBJ2-7; D unresolved. This CDR3 has 13 amino acids. The V gene's germline CDR1 is MNHEY and CDR2 SMNVEV (reference sequence). V lost 5 bases and J 5 bases, leaving 13 bases between the germline ends. This chain's CDR3 is CASSIADTDEQYF. The CDR3, as DNA: TGTGCCAGCAGTATTGCCGACACAGACGAGCAGTACTTC.

The chain combines TRBV2 with TRBJ1-2; the D is unclear. Germline V CDR1 and CDR2: SNHLY, FYNNEI. The ends were cut back, 6 bases at V and 0 bases at J, with 17 bases in the middle. The CDR3 spans 16 residues. The CDR3 DNA is TGTGCCAGCAGGTACAACCGGGCTCCCGCTAACTATGGCTACACCTTC. Its protein is CASRYNRAPANYGYTF.

The chain has TRBV28 and TRBJ2-1; 9 nucleotides agree with TRBD2. The germline V gene has CDR1 MDHEN and CDR2 SYDVKM. After removal of 5 bases from V and 3 bases from J, the junction contained 8 bases not matched to a gene. The CDR3 loop spans 16 amino acids. The CDR3 region is CASSPWGAGGYNEQFF. CDR3 DNA sequence: TGTGCCAGCAGTCCCTGGGGAGCGGGGGGCTACAATGAGCAGTTCTTC.

This sequence joins TRBV5-4 and TRBJ1-2; D unclear. The CDR3 length is 12 residues. Per the germline V gene, CDR1 is SGHNT and CDR2 is YYREEE (reference sequence). V dropped 0 bases and J dropped 8 bases, with 8 bases sitting between them. The CDR3 loop reads CASSLVGSGYTF. The CDR3 nucleotides are TGTGCCAGCAGCTTGGTGGGGTCCGGCTACACCTTC.

The chain has TRBV18 and TRBJ2-2; the D gene could be TRBD1 or TRBD2 (5 bases each). This CDR3 has 16 residues. Germline-derived CDR1 and CDR2 are KGHSH and LQKENI. V was shortened by 6 bases and J by 3 bases, with 17 bases between the two germline ends. The CDR3 sequence: CASSRSGQEDTGELFF. CDR3 bases: TGTGCCAGCTCCCGTTCGGGGCAGGAGGACACCGGGGAGCTGTTTTTT.